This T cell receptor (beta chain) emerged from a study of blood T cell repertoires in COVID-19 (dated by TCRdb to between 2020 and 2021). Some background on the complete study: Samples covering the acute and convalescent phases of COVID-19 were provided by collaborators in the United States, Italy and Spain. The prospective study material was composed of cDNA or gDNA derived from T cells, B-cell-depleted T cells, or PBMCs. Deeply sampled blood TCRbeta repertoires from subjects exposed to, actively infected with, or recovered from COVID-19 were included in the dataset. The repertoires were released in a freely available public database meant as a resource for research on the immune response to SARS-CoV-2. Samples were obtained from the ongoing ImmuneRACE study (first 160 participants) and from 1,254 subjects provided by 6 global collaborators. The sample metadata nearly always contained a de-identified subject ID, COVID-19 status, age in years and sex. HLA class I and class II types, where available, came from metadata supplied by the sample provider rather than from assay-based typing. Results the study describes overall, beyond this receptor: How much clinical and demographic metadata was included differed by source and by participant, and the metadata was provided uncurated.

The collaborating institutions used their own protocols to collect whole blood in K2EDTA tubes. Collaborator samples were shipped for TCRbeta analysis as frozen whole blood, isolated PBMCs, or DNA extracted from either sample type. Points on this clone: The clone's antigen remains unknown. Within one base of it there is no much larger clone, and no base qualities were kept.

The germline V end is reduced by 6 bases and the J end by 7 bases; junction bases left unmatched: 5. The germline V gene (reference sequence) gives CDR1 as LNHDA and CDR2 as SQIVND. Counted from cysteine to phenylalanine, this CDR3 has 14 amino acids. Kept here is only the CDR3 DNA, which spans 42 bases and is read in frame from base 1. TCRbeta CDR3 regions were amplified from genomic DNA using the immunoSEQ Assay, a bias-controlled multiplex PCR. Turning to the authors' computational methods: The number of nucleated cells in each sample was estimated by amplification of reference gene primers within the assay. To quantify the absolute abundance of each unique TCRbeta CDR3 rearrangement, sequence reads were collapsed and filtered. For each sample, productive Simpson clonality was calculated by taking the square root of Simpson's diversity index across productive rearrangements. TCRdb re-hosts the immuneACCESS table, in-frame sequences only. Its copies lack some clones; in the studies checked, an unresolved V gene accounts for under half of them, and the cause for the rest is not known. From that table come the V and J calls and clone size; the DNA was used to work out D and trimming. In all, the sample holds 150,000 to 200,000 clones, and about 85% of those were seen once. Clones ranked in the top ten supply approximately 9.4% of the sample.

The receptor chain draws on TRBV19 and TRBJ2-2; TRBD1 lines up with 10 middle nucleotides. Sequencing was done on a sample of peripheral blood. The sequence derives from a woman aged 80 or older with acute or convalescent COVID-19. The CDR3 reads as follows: CASRGTGVVGELFF. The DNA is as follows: TGTGCCAGTAGAGGGACAGGGGTGGTCGGGGAGCTGTTTTTT.